This T cell receptor (beta chain) was captured by sequencing in a study of blood T cells in healthy people across ages. Study conclusions and caveats: Among T cells, TCR beta diversity per million cells dropped roughly linearly as age rose.

Healthy Russian Caucasian donors spanned ages roughly 6 to 100 years. A second roughly 6 to 11 cycle PCR used barcoded and J-beta primers. TCRdb recomputed calls from the 5' RACE reads with MiXCR, one row per CDR3 protein. Of about 570,000 distinct CDR3 sequences in the sample, 25% to 30% were seen once. About this clonotype: What it recognizes is unknown.

Trimming took 4 bases from V and 11 from J, leaving 19 bases between them. Germline loops: CDR1 SGHRS, CDR2 YFSETQ. This CDR3 spans 15 amino acids. The chain recombines TRBV5-1 with TRBJ1-6; D gene ambiguous. The specimen was blood. The receptor comes from a woman aged 70-85 years in good health. For the CDR3, the DNA is TGCGCCAGCAGCCCCCCTGACGGCCTGGGGACACCCCTCCACTTT. It is translated as CASSPPDGLGTPLHF.